This TCR beta chain was sequenced in a study of blood T cells in healthy people across ages (dated by TCRdb to the mid-2010s). Study-level background: In model experiments, template switching captured roughly one uniquely barcoded TCR beta cDNA molecule for every two T cells. Age-related changes in TCR beta repertoire diversity were measured in the study by deep sequencing normalized with unique cDNA molecular identifiers. Four age groups were formed from the donors: young (average approximately 15 years), middle-aged (around 37), aged (roughly 58) and long-lived (approximately 78). To avoid experimental bias, donors of different ages were spread randomly across the sequencing lanes. Using the same blood draw, the study looked at two additional independent replicas of 1 million unique cDNA reads for two donors, one aged 18 to 30 and the other aged 80 or older. Results the study describes overall, beyond this receptor: Compared with the aged group, more naive CD4+ T cells, fewer expanded clones and increased TCR diversity were shown by the long-lived group, suggesting age selection. A strong correlation was found between observed TCR beta diversity and the percentage of naive T cells measured by flow cytometry. Estimates of total diversity based on one million sequenced T cells were regarded as lower bounds and as underestimates. Donor CMV infection status was unknown, potentially confounding age-related changes in expanded clonotypes. As age increased, observed TCR beta diversity per million T cells dropped in a roughly linear way, and a significant reduction was already evident by age 40. Because profiling used bulk unsorted PBMCs, naive and antigen-experienced compartments could not be compared conclusively.

The CDR3 spans 14 residues, from the cysteine through the phenylalanine. The only DNA kept is the CDR3, 42 bases in frame from the first base. V gives up 5 bases and J gives up 6 bases, and the segment between their germline ends measures 14 bases. From a lookup of the germline V gene, CDR1 and CDR2 are SGHTA and FQGNSA. On this clonotype: Its antigen is still unknown. It has no much larger one-base neighbor in the sample; base qualities were not kept.

Systemically healthy Caucasian individuals from Russia, around 38 in total and aged about 6 to 100 years, were included as donors. Each donor gave 8 to 10 milliliters of peripheral blood, drawn into EDTA-treated Vacutainer tubes. Ficoll-Paque density-gradient centrifugation was used to isolate PBMCs, with at least 6 million per sample. Trizol reagent was used to extract total RNA from PBMCs, with at least 6 micrograms per sample. For every donor, an aliquot of PBMCs went through flow cytometry to measure the percentages of naive CD45RAhigh/CD27high T cells. The library relied on 5' RACE. The sequencer was an Illumina HiSeq 2500. A second PCR of roughly 7 to 11 cycles was performed with a sample-barcoded 5' primer and a J-beta primer mix. A unique molecular identifier was introduced onto each TCR beta cDNA molecule by a template-switch 5' adaptor carrying 12 random nucleotides. Each sample yielded at least 2.5 million CDR3-containing paired-end reads. First-strand cDNA was synthesized from all RNA with the Mint cDNA synthesis kit, primed by a TRBC-specific oligonucleotide. Following uracil-DNA glycosylase treatment, all cDNA underwent a first 18-cycle PCR with the universal primers M1SS and BC2_uni_R. The authors' pipeline ran thus. For normalization, 1 million high-quality reads were randomly selected from each sample, with every read carrying a distinct molecular identifier. Instead of being binned into consensus sequences, reads with shared molecular identifiers were discarded. CDR3 identification, clonotype clustering and error correction used MiTCR with a Q25 quality threshold and the strictest error-elimination algorithm. A nonparametric unseen species model with Euler transformation was used to estimate a lower bound on total TCR beta diversity. The raw public data were reprocessed by TCRdb itself: fastp quality trimming at Q25, MiXCR clonotype calling, in-frame beta chains only. When rows share a CDR3 protein, they turn into one entry using the most common DNA and genes. TCRdb's processing, not the authors', yielded these V and J calls. The sample table records about 1.1 million distinct CDR3 sequences; roughly two fifths of these occur just once. The leading ten clones occupy around 13% of the sample.

This TCR derives from a man aged 18 to 30 in good health. The chain is assembled from TRBV7-2 and TRBJ2-1, with the D gene too uncertain to name. What was sequenced was blood. The CDR3 corresponds to CASSETPQANEQFF. The nucleotides read TGTGCCAGCAGCGAAACCCCACAAGCCAATGAGCAGTTCTTC.